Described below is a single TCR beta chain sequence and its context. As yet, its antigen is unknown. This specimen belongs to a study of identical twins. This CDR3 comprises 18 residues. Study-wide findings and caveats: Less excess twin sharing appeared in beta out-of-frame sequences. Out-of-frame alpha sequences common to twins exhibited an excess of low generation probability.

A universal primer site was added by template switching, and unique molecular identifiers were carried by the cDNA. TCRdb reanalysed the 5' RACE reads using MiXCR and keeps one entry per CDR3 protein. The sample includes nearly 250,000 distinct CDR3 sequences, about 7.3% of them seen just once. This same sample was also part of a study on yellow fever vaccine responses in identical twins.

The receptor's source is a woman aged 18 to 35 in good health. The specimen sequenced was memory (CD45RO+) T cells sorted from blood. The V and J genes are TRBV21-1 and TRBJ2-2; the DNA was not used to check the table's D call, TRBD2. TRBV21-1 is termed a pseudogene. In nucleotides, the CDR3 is TGTGCCAGCAGTGCCTACTGGGCCGATTTTTCGAACACCGGGGAGCTGTTTTTT. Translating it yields CASSAYWADFSNTGELFF.